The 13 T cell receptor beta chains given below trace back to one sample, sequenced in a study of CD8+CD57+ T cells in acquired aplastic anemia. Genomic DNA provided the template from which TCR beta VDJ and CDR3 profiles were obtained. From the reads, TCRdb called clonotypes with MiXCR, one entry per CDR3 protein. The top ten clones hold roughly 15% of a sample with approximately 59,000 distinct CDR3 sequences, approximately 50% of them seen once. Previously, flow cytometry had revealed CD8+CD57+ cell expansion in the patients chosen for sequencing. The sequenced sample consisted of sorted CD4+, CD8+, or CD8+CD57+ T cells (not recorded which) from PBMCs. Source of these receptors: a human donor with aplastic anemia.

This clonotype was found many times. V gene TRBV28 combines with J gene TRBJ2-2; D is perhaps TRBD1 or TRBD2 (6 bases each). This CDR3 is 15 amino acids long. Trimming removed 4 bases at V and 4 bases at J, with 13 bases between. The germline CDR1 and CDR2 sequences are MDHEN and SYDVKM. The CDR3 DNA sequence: TGTGCCAGCAGTTCAAGGGGGGCGGTCACCGGGGAGCTGTTTTTT. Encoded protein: CASSSRGAVTGELFF.

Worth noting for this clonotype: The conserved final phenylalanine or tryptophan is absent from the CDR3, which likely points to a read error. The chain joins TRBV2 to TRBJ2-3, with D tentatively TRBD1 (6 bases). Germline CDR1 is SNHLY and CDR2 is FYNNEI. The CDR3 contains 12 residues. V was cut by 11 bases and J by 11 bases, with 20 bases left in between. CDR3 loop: CAGHRVEDEQYS. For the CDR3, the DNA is TGTGCCGGGCACAGGGTCGAGGATGAGCAGTATTCT.

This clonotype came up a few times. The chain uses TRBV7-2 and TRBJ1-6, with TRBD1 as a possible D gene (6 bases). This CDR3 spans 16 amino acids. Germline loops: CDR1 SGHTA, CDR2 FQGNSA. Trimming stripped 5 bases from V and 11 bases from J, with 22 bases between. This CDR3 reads CASSVPGPGHMPPLHF. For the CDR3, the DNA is TGTGCCAGCAGCGTGCCTGGGCCGGGACATATGCCACCCCTCCACTTT.

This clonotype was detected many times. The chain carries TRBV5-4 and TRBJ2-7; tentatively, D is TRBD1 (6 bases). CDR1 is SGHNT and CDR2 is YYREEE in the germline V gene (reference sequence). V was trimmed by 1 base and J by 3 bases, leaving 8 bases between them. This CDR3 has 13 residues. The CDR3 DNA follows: TGTGCCAGCAGCTTGTTCAGGGGCTACGAGCAGTACTTC. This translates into CASSLFRGYEQYF.

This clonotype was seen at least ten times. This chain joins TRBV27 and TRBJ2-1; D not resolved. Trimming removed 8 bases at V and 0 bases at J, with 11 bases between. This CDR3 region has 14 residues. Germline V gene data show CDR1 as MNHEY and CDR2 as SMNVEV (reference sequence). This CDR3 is CASAVSGSYNEQFF. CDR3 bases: TGTGCCAGCGCCGTATCTGGCTCCTACAATGAGCAGTTCTTC.

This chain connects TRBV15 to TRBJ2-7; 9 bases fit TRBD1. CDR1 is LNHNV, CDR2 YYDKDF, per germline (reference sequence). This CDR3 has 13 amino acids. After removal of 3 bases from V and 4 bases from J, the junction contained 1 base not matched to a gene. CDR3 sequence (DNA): TGTGCCACCAGCAGTGGACAGGGGTACGAGCAGTACTTC. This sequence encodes CATSSGQGYEQYF.

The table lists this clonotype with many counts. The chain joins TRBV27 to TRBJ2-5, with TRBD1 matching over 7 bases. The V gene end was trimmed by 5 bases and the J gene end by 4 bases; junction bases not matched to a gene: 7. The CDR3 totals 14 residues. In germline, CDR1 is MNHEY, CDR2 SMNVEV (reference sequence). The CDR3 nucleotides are TGTGCCAGCAGTCCTACAGGGGCCTTAGAGACCCAGTACTTC. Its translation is CASSPTGALETQYF.

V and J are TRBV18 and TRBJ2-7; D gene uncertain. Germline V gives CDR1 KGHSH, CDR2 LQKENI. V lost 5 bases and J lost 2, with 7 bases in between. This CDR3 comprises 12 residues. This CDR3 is CASSAEAYEQYF. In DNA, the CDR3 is TGTGCCAGCTCAGCAGAGGCCTACGAGCAGTACTTC. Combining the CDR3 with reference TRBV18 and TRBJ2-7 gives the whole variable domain NAGVMQNPRHLVRRRGQEARLRCSPMKGHSHVYWYRQLPEEGLKFMVYLQKENIIDESGMPKERFSAEFPKEGPSILRIQQVVRGDSAAYFCASSAEAYEQYFGPGTRLTVT.

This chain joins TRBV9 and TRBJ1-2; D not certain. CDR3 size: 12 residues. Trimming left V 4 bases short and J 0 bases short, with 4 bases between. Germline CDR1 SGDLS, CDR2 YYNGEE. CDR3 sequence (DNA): TGTGCCAGCAGCCCTACTAACTATGGCTACACCTTC. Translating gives CASSPTNYGYTF. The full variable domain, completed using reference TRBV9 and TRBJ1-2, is DSGVTQTPKHLITATGQRVTLRCSPRSGDLSVYWYQQSLDQGLQFLIQYYNGEERAKGNILERFSAQQFPDLHSELNLSSLELGDSALYFCASSPTNYGYTFGSGTRLTVV.

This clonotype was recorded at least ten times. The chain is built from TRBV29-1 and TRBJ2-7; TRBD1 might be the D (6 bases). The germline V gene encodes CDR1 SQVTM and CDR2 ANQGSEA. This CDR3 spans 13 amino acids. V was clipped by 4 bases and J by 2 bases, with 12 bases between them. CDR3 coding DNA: TGCAGCGTTGGACAGGAGGAACCCTACGAGCAGTACTTC. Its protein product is CSVGQEEPYEQYF.

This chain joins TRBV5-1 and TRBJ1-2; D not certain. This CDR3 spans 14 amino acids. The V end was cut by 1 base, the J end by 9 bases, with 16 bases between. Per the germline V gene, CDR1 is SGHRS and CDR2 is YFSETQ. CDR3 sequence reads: CASSLLLRPESYTF. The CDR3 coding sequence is TGCGCCAGCAGCTTGTTACTGAGGCCGGAAAGCTACACCTTC.

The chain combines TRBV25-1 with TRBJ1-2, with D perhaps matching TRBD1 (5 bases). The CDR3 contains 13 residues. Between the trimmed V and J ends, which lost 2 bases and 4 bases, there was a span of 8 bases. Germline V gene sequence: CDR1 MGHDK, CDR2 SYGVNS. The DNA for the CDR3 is TGTGCCAGCAGTGAACGGGGGATCTATGGCTACACCTTC. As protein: CASSERGIYGYTF.

The chain's CDR3 is CASSFRGPYEQYF. The CDR3 DNA reads as TGTGCCAGCAGCTTCAGGGGACCCTACGAGCAGTACTTC. The V and J genes are TRBV7-8 and TRBJ2-7; D may be TRBD1 (6 bases). CDR1 SGHVS and CDR2 FQNEAQ come from the germline V gene. The CDR3 loop spans 13 amino acids. Between the trimmed V and J ends, which lost 3 bases and 2 bases, there was a span of 8 bases.